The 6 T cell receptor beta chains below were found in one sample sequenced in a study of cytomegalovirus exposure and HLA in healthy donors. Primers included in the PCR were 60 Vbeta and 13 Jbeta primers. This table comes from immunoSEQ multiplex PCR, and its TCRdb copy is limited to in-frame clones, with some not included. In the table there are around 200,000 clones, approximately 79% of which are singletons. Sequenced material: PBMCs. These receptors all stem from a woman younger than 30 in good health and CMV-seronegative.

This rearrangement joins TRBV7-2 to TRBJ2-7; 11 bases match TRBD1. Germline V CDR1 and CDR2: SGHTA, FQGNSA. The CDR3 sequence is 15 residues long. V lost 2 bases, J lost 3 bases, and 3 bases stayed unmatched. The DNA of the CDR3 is TGTGCCAGCAGCTTAAGGGGACAGGGGGGCTACGAGCAGTACTTC. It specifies CASSLRGQGGYEQYF.

CDR3 region: CSVEGQGTTGELFF. DNA of the CDR3: TGCAGCGTTGAAGGACAGGGTACCACCGGGGAGCTGTTTTTT. The gene calls are TRBV29-1 and TRBJ2-2; TRBD1 aligns across 7 bases. Trimming cost V 1 base and J 4 bases; bases outside gene matches: 3. The CDR3 has 14 amino acids. Germline V gene sequence: CDR1 SQVTM, CDR2 ANQGSEA.

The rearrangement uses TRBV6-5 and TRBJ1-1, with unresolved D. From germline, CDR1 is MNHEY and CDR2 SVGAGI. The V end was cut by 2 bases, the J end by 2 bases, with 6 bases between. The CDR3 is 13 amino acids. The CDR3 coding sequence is TGTGCCAGCAGTTACGAGGGTAACACTGAAGCTTTCTTT. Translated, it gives CASSYEGNTEAFF.

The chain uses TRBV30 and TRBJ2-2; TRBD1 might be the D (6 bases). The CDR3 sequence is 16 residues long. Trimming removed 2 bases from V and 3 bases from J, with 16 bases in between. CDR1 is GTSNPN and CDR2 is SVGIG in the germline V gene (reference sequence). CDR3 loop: CAWSQLDSGHTGELFF. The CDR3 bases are TGTGCCTGGAGTCAATTGGACAGTGGTCACACCGGGGAGCTGTTTTTT.

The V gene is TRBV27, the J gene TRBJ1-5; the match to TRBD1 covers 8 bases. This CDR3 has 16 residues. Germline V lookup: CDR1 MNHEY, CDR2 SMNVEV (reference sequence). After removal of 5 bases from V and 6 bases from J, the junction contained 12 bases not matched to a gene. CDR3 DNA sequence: TGTGCCAGCAGTCCTCAAGCGGACAGGGCAAGTCAGCCCCAGCATTTT. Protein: CASSPQADRASQPQHF.

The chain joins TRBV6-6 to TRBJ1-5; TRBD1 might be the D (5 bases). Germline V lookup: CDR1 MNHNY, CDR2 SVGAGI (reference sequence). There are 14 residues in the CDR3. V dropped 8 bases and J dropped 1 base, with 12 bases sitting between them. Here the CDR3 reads CASAGGGSNQPQHF. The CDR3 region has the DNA TGTGCCAGCGCGGGGGGGGGAAGCAATCAGCCCCAGCATTTT.